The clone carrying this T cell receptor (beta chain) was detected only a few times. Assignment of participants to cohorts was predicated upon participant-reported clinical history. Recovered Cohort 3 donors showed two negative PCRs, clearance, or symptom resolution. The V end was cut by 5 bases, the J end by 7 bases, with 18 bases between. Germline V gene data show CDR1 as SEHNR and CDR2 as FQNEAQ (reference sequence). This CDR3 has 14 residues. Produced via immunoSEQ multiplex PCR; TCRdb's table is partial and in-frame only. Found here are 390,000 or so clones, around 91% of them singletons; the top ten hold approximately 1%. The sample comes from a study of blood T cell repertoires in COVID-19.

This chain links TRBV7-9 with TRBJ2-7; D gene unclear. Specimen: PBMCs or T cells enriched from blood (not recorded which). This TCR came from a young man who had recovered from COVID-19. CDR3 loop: CASSPGGTLREQYF. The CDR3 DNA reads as TGTGCCAGCAGCCCCGGTGGTACCCTACGAGAGCAGTACTTC.